This is a list of T cell receptor beta chains from one sample in a study of blood T cells in healthy people across ages. Via MiXCR, TCRdb re-called the 5' RACE reads, giving one row per CDR3 protein. The sample lists about 780,000 distinct CDR3 sequences; around 25% were seen once. This sample was also put to use in a study of T cells of mothers and their children.

The sequenced sample consisted of blood. The source of these receptors is a boy between 10 and 17 years old in good health. The CDR3 runs from the conserved cysteine through the conserved F or W. A D gene is named only where the DNA matches it firmly. Some rows mark clone size as missing; the rest say once, few, many or name a class of expanded clone.

d_call: NA; clone_size: many; v_call: TRBV12-3/TRBV12-4; j_call: TRBJ2-5; cdr3_aa: CASSLNAETQYF; cdr3_nt: TGTGCCAGCAGTTTAAATGCGGAGACCCAGTACTTC
d_call: TRBD1; clone_size: NA; v_call: TRBV20-1; j_call: TRBJ2-5; cdr3_aa: CSANPGQVKETQYF; cdr3_nt: TGCAGTGCAAACCCGGGACAGGTTAAAGAGACCCAGTACTTC
d_call: TRBD1; clone_size: NA; v_call: TRBV24-1; j_call: TRBJ1-4; cdr3_aa: CATSGDRDSESEKLFF; cdr3_nt: TGTGCCACCAGTGGGGACCGGGACAGTGAATCGGAAAAACTGTTTTTT
d_call: TRBD1; clone_size: once; v_call: TRBV6-1; j_call: TRBJ1-6; cdr3_aa: CASSERDSLIYNSPLHF; cdr3_nt: TGTGCCAGCAGTGAACGGGACAGCCTGATCTATAATTCACCCCTCCACTTT
d_call: TRBD2; clone_size: NA; v_call: TRBV20-1; j_call: TRBJ2-1; cdr3_aa: CSAPQGVLAGRQNEQFF; cdr3_nt: TGCAGTGCTCCCCAAGGAGTGCTAGCGGGGAGGCAGAATGAGCAGTTCTTC
d_call: TRBD2; clone_size: NA; v_call: TRBV4-3; j_call: TRBJ2-3; cdr3_aa: CASSQGVTSSRDTQYF; cdr3_nt: TGCGCCAGCAGCCAAGGGGTGACTAGCAGTCGAGATACGCAGTATTTT
d_call: TRBD1; clone_size: NA; v_call: TRBV4-1; j_call: TRBJ1-1; cdr3_aa: CASSQGPGTGYTEAFF; cdr3_nt: TGCGCCAGCAGCCAAGGCCCAGGGACAGGATACACTGAAGCTTTCTTT
d_call: TRBD2; clone_size: NA; v_call: TRBV5-1; j_call: TRBJ2-5; cdr3_aa: CASSLDGGGYNEQLF; cdr3_nt: TGCGCCAGCAGCTTGGACGGGGGGGGCTACAATGAGCAGCTCTTC
d_call: TRBD2; clone_size: NA; v_call: TRBV5-6; j_call: TRBJ2-3; cdr3_aa: CASSFREVGTDTQYF; cdr3_nt: TGTGCCAGCAGCTTTCGGGAGGTGGGCACAGATACGCAGTATTTT
d_call: NA; clone_size: NA; v_call: TRBV11-2; j_call: TRBJ2-1; cdr3_aa: CASSLVWGKEQFF; cdr3_nt: TGTGCCAGCAGCTTGGTATGGGGGAAGGAGCAGTTCTTC
d_call: TRBD1; clone_size: NA; v_call: TRBV4-1; j_call: TRBJ1-4; cdr3_aa: CASSPWTGEKLFF; cdr3_nt: TGCGCCAGCAGCCCTTGGACAGGGGAAAAACTGTTTTTT
d_call: NA; clone_size: NA; v_call: TRBV7-3; j_call: TRBJ2-1; cdr3_aa: CASSLTTEGNEQFF; cdr3_nt: TGTGCCAGCAGCTTAACGACAGAAGGAAATGAGCAGTTCTTC
d_call: NA; clone_size: few; v_call: TRBV12-3/TRBV12-4; j_call: TRBJ2-5; cdr3_aa: CASSLSPGGTQETQYF; cdr3_nt: TGTGCCAGCAGTTTAAGCCCGGGCGGGACCCAAGAGACCCAGTACTTC
d_call: TRBD2; clone_size: once; v_call: TRBV5-1; j_call: TRBJ2-1; cdr3_aa: CASAFLLAGFLNEQFF; cdr3_nt: TGCGCCTCAGCATTCCTACTAGCGGGATTTTTAAATGAGCAGTTCTTC
d_call: TRBD1; clone_size: NA; v_call: TRBV6-6; j_call: TRBJ2-5; cdr3_aa: CASSYLRDRVRSETQYF; cdr3_nt: TGTGCCAGCAGTTACCTCCGGGACAGGGTACGGTCAGAGACCCAGTACTTC
d_call: NA; clone_size: NA; v_call: TRBV5-1; j_call: TRBJ2-4; cdr3_aa: CASSLVRGGGNIQYF; cdr3_nt: TGCGCCAGCAGCTTGGTCCGTGGGGGTGGAAACATTCAGTACTTC
d_call: NA; clone_size: NA; v_call: TRBV4-1; j_call: TRBJ2-5; cdr3_aa: CASSLRDLAQETQYF; cdr3_nt: TGCGCCAGCAGCCTCCGGGACCTCGCCCAAGAGACCCAGTACTTC
d_call: TRBD1; clone_size: few; v_call: TRBV5-1; j_call: TRBJ2-1; cdr3_aa: CASNSGQGGYNEQFF; cdr3_nt: TGCGCCAGCAACTCGGGACAGGGAGGGTACAATGAGCAGTTCTTC
d_call: NA; clone_size: NA; v_call: TRBV6-2/TRBV6-3; j_call: TRBJ2-7; cdr3_aa: CASSYWKGYEQYF; cdr3_nt: TGTGCCAGCAGTTACTGGAAAGGATACGAGCAGTACTTC
d_call: NA; clone_size: few; v_call: TRBV6-6; j_call: TRBJ1-2; cdr3_aa: CASSPRRGAGGYTF; cdr3_nt: TGTGCCAGCAGCCCCAGGCGGGGGGCGGGGGGCTACACCTTC
d_call: TRBD1; clone_size: few; v_call: TRBV29-1; j_call: TRBJ1-6; cdr3_aa: CSVRTGSYNSPLHF; cdr3_nt: TGCAGCGTTAGGACAGGGTCCTATAATTCACCCCTCCACTTT
d_call: NA; clone_size: NA; v_call: TRBV20-1; j_call: TRBJ1-1; cdr3_aa: CSARTLNSGNTEAFF; cdr3_nt: TGCAGTGCTAGAACCCTCAACAGCGGCAACACTGAAGCTTTCTTT
d_call: TRBD1; clone_size: NA; v_call: TRBV10-2; j_call: TRBJ1-1; cdr3_aa: CASSEFSQGVEAFF; cdr3_nt: TGCGCCAGCAGTGAGTTTTCTCAGGGGGTTGAAGCTTTCTTT
d_call: TRBD1; clone_size: few; v_call: TRBV29-1; j_call: TRBJ2-3; cdr3_aa: CSKQGGDRAQYF; cdr3_nt: TGCAGCAAGCAAGGGGGGGACAGGGCGCAGTATTTT
d_call: NA; clone_size: NA; v_call: TRBV9; j_call: TRBJ2-1; cdr3_aa: CASSVLGRQAYNEQFF; cdr3_nt: TGTGCCAGCAGCGTACTTGGCAGGCAAGCCTACAATGAGCAGTTCTTC
d_call: NA; clone_size: few; v_call: TRBV4-1; j_call: TRBJ1-2; cdr3_aa: CASSLRGRGGYTF; cdr3_nt: TGCGCCAGCAGCCTCAGGGGCCGGGGTGGCTACACCTTC
d_call: NA; clone_size: NA; v_call: TRBV6-1; j_call: TRBJ2-7; cdr3_aa: CATDSGHDTYEQYF; cdr3_nt: TGTGCCACCGATTCGGGACACGATACTTACGAGCAGTACTTC
d_call: TRBD1; clone_size: NA; v_call: TRBV20-1; j_call: TRBJ1-2; cdr3_aa: CSALDRSEYGYTF; cdr3_nt: TGCAGTGCATTGGACAGGTCGGAATATGGCTACACCTTC
d_call: NA; clone_size: NA; v_call: TRBV27; j_call: TRBJ1-2; cdr3_aa: CASRAGTFYGYTF; cdr3_nt: TGTGCCAGCAGGGCCGGGACCTTCTATGGCTACACCTTC
d_call: NA; clone_size: NA; v_call: TRBV5-1; j_call: TRBJ1-2; cdr3_aa: CASSLGLDRFLMRGYTF; cdr3_nt: TGCGCCAGCAGCTTAGGGCTTGACAGGTTTCTAATGAGAGGCTACACCTTC
d_call: TRBD1; clone_size: few; v_call: TRBV18; j_call: TRBJ2-1; cdr3_aa: CASSPNRDRGNEQFF; cdr3_nt: TGTGCCAGCTCACCCAACCGGGACAGGGGGAATGAGCAGTTCTTC
d_call: TRBD1; clone_size: NA; v_call: TRBV7-9; j_call: TRBJ1-5; cdr3_aa: CASSLGGQISPQHF; cdr3_nt: TGTGCCAGCAGCTTAGGGGGACAGATCAGTCCCCAGCATTTT
d_call: NA; clone_size: NA; v_call: TRBV10-3; j_call: TRBJ2-5; cdr3_aa: CAISESQGWETQYF; cdr3_nt: TGTGCCATCAGTGAGTCCCAGGGCTGGGAGACCCAGTACTTC
d_call: NA; clone_size: NA; v_call: TRBV20-1; j_call: TRBJ1-1; cdr3_aa: CSARDSVGSGTLAEAFF; cdr3_nt: TGCAGTGCTAGAGACTCCGTCGGGAGCGGCACCCTCGCTGAAGCTTTCTTT
d_call: TRBD1; clone_size: few; v_call: TRBV4-2; j_call: TRBJ2-2; cdr3_aa: CASSQADRGTGELFF; cdr3_nt: TGTGCCAGCAGCCAAGCGGACAGGGGGACCGGGGAGCTGTTTTTT
d_call: NA; clone_size: NA; v_call: TRBV6-2/TRBV6-3; j_call: TRBJ2-5; cdr3_aa: CASSYTGGTQYF; cdr3_nt: TGTGCCAGCAGTTATACAGGAGGGACCCAGTACTTC
d_call: NA; clone_size: few; v_call: TRBV9; j_call: TRBJ1-4; cdr3_aa: CASSLRGAVNEKLFF; cdr3_nt: TGTGCCAGCAGCCTCAGAGGGGCAGTTAATGAAAAACTGTTTTTT
d_call: TRBD1; clone_size: few; v_call: TRBV29-1; j_call: TRBJ2-1; cdr3_aa: CSVVIDRVYNEQFF; cdr3_nt: TGCAGCGTTGTGATTGACAGGGTCTACAATGAGCAGTTCTTC
d_call: NA; clone_size: few; v_call: TRBV18; j_call: TRBJ2-1; cdr3_aa: CASSPPGKKNEQFF; cdr3_nt: TGTGCCAGCTCACCACCGGGAAAGAAGAATGAGCAGTTCTTC
d_call: TRBD2; clone_size: NA; v_call: TRBV6-5; j_call: TRBJ2-7; cdr3_aa: CASSYPGFLRGGYEQYF; cdr3_nt: TGTGCCAGCAGTTACCCGGGCTTCTTGCGGGGGGGCTACGAGCAGTACTTC
d_call: NA; clone_size: NA; v_call: TRBV20-1; j_call: TRBJ2-7; cdr3_aa: CSARDGGGSPFEQYF; cdr3_nt: TGCAGTGCTAGAGATGGAGGGGGGAGCCCCTTCGAGCAGTACTTC
d_call: NA; clone_size: NA; v_call: TRBV25-1; j_call: TRBJ2-5; cdr3_aa: CASSDRYQETQYF; cdr3_nt: TGTGCCAGCAGTGACAGGTACCAAGAGACCCAGTACTTC
d_call: TRBD2; clone_size: few; v_call: TRBV6-5; j_call: TRBJ2-5; cdr3_aa: CASSYSMSGGARGETQYF; cdr3_nt: TGTGCCAGCAGTTACTCGATGAGCGGGGGGGCCAGGGGGGAGACCCAGTACTTC
d_call: NA; clone_size: few; v_call: TRBV2; j_call: TRBJ1-1; cdr3_aa: CASSRRVTEAFF; cdr3_nt: TGTGCCAGCAGCAGAAGGGTCACTGAAGCTTTCTTT
d_call: TRBD1; clone_size: few; v_call: TRBV2; j_call: TRBJ1-6; cdr3_aa: CASSEGTEYNSPLHF; cdr3_nt: TGTGCCAGCAGTGAGGGGACAGAATATAATTCACCCCTCCACTTT
d_call: NA; clone_size: NA; v_call: TRBV29-1; j_call: TRBJ2-7; cdr3_aa: CSVEEWGVDSYEQYF; cdr3_nt: TGCAGCGTTGAAGAGTGGGGCGTGGACTCCTACGAGCAGTACTTC
d_call: NA; clone_size: few; v_call: TRBV7-2; j_call: TRBJ2-1; cdr3_aa: CASSPRASWQFF; cdr3_nt: TGTGCCAGCAGCCCACGGGCGAGTTGGCAGTTCTTC
d_call: NA; clone_size: NA; v_call: TRBV29-1; j_call: TRBJ2-3; cdr3_aa: CSVATDTQYF; cdr3_nt: TGCAGCGTTGCTACAGATACGCAGTATTTT
d_call: NA; clone_size: few; v_call: TRBV25-1; j_call: TRBJ2-1; cdr3_aa: CASSDANPPLEQFF; cdr3_nt: TGTGCCAGCAGTGATGCGAACCCCCCACTTGAGCAGTTCTTC
d_call: NA; clone_size: NA; v_call: TRBV10-1; j_call: TRBJ2-5; cdr3_aa: CASSEMAGTRETQYF; cdr3_nt: TGCGCCAGCAGTGAGATGGCCGGGACGAGGGAGACCCAGTACTTC
d_call: NA; clone_size: NA; v_call: TRBV27; j_call: TRBJ1-2; cdr3_aa: CASGPFPNYGYTF; cdr3_nt: TGTGCCAGCGGTCCCTTCCCTAACTATGGCTACACCTTC
d_call: TRBD2; clone_size: few; v_call: TRBV7-8; j_call: TRBJ2-5; cdr3_aa: CASTLFSGNQETQYF; cdr3_nt: TGTGCCAGCACCCTATTCAGCGGGAACCAAGAGACCCAGTACTTC
d_call: NA; clone_size: NA; v_call: TRBV9; j_call: TRBJ2-5; cdr3_aa: CASGAGHEETQYF; cdr3_nt: TGTGCCAGCGGGGCGGGGCATGAAGAGACCCAGTACTTC
d_call: TRBD2; clone_size: few; v_call: TRBV29-1; j_call: TRBJ2-1; cdr3_aa: CSTNPTGTSGGESSYNEQFF; cdr3_nt: TGCAGCACAAACCCCACCGGGACTAGCGGGGGGGAGAGCTCCTACAATGAGCAGTTCTTC
d_call: NA; clone_size: few; v_call: TRBV20-1; j_call: TRBJ1-5; cdr3_aa: CSASESNQPQHF; cdr3_nt: TGCAGTGCTAGTGAGAGTAATCAGCCCCAGCATTTT
d_call: NA; clone_size: NA; v_call: TRBV7-9; j_call: TRBJ2-5; cdr3_aa: CASSLALEQSLF; cdr3_nt: TGTGCCAGCAGCTTAGCATTGGAGCAGAGTCTCTTC
d_call: NA; clone_size: NA; v_call: TRBV5-6; j_call: TRBJ2-7; cdr3_aa: CAGSWRAVHEQYF; cdr3_nt: TGTGCCGGCAGCTGGCGGGCAGTACACGAGCAGTACTTC
d_call: TRBD1; clone_size: NA; v_call: TRBV20-1; j_call: TRBJ2-5; cdr3_aa: CSARSGDRVGETQYF; cdr3_nt: TGCAGTGCTAGATCCGGGGACAGGGTCGGGGAGACCCAGTACTTC
d_call: NA; clone_size: few; v_call: TRBV20-1; j_call: TRBJ2-5; cdr3_aa: CSARPQGIEHFF; cdr3_nt: TGCAGTGCAAGACCGCAGGGTATTGAGCATTTCTTC